This T cell receptor (beta chain) was captured in a study of radiotherapy plus CTLA-4 blockade in lung cancer. Note on this clone: Other DNA sequences from this sample encode an identical CDR3 as well.

Profiled with immunoSEQ multiplex PCR; TCRdb holds only in-frame clones, not every one. This table holds tens of thousands of clones, over 65% found once. Germline CDR1 reads SGHRS; CDR2 reads YFSETQ. J was trimmed by 5 bases and V by 4 bases; bases with no gene match: 20. This CDR3 comprises 20 residues. This specimen consisted of peripheral blood, obtained from a patient treated with radiotherapy plus ipilimumab. This sequence joins TRBV5-1 and TRBJ2-2; 10 bases are shared with TRBD1. The receptor was derived from a human donor with non-small cell lung cancer who had a complete response to radiotherapy plus ipilimumab. The CDR3 reads CASSLANLPSRDRGTGELFF. The CDR3 DNA reads TGCGCCAGCAGCCTGGCCAATCTCCCGAGTCGGGACAGGGGTACCGGGGAGCTGTTTTTT.